This T cell receptor (beta chain) was captured in a study of blood T cell repertoires in COVID-19. On the study more broadly: Whether acute or convalescent, the COVID-19 samples came from the United States, Italy and Spain. PBMCs, B-cell-depleted T cells, or T cells were the source of the cDNA or gDNA that made up the material.

The CDR3 runs to 15 residues. V shed 0 bases and J 7 bases; nucleotides not matched to a gene: 6. Germline CDR1 is LNHNV and CDR2 is YYDKDF (reference sequence). Only a few counts were recorded for this clone. Per the original data handling: Amplification of reference gene primers provided the estimated nucleated cell counts. Method: immunoSEQ multiplex PCR; TCRdb's copy keeps in-frame clones and lacks some. D and trimming were read from the DNA, whereas the V and J calls and clone size are those reported in that table. This sample has around 200,000 clones, with over 75% found just once. The TCR was taken from a human donor in a cohort sampled during active COVID-19. This rearrangement joins TRBV15 to TRBJ2-5, with TRBD2 identical over 9 bases. The sequenced sample was peripheral blood. The CDR3 DNA follows: TGTGCCACCAGCAGAGACCCCTCGGGACTAGCGACCCAGTACTTC. This encodes CATSRDPSGLATQYF. Full variable domain (rest looked up from reference TRBV15 and TRBJ2-5): DAMVIQNPRYQVTQFGKPVTLSCSQTLNHNVMYWYQQKSSQAPKLLFHYYDKDFNNEADTPDNFQSRRPNTSFCFLDIRSPGLGDTAMYLCATSRDPSGLATQYFGPGTRLLVL.